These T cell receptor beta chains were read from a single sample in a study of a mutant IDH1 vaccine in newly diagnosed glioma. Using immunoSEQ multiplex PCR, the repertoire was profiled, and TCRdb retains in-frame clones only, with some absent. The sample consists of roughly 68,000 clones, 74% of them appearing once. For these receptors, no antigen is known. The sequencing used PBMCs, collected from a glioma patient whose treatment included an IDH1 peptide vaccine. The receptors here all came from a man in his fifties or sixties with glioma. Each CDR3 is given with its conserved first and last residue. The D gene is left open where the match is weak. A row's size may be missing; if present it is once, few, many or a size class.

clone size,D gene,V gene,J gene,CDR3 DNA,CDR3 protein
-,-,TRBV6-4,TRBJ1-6,TGTGCCAGCAGAGTGGATGATAATTCACCCCTCCACTTT,CASRVDDNSPLHF
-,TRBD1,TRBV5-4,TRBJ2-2,TGTGCCAGCAGCTTGCGGGACAGGGCGAACACCGGGGAGCTGTTTTTT,CASSLRDRANTGELFF
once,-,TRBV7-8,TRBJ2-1,TGTGCCAGCAGCTTAAACTCTCTCTCCTACAATGAGCAGTTCTTC,CASSLNSLSYNEQFF
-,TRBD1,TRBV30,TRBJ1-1,TGTGCCTGGAGTGCAACCCCCAACCACGGACAGGGGATGGGTGAAGCTTTCTTT,CAWSATPNHGQGMGEAFF
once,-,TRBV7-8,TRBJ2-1,TGTGCCAGCAGCTCATCGGGCCTTTCCACCACGGGTCCGTTCTTC,CASSSSGLSTTGPFF
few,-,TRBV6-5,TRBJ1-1,TGTGCCGTCCTCCGGGACACTGAAGCTTTCTTT,CAVLRDTEAFF
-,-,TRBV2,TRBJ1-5,TGTGCCAGCAGTTCGCACTCCAATCAGCCCCAGCATTTT,CASSSHSNQPQHF
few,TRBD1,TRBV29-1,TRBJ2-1,TGCAGCGCGGGACAGGGGCCCTACAATGAGCAGTTCTTC,CSAGQGPYNEQFF
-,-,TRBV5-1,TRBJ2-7,TGCGCCAGCAGCCCGAGTACGGGGAGCTACGAGCAGTACTTC,CASSPSTGSYEQYF
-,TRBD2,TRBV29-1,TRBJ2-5,TGCAGCGCCCCGCCGGGGGCGGGGGGGTCAGAGACCCAGTACTTC,CSAPPGAGGSETQYF
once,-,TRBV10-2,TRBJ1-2,TGCGCCAGCAGTGGGGCCACCTTGGACTATGGCTACACCTTC,CASSGATLDYGYTF
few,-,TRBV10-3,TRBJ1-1,TGTGCCGGCGGAGGTTTGGGAGTGGGCACTGAAGCTTTCTTT,CAGGGLGVGTEAFF
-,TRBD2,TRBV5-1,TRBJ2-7,TGCGCCAGCAGCTTGGCCTATGGACTAGCGGGGGGGAGCTCCTACGAGCAGTACTTC,CASSLAYGLAGGSSYEQYF
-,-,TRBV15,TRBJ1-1,TGTGCCACGGGGGAGGGTCGGAACACTGAAGCTTTCTTT,CATGEGRNTEAFF
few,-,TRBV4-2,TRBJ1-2,TGTGCCAGCAGCCAAGAAGGCAGGGTCTATGGCTACACCTTC,CASSQEGRVYGYTF
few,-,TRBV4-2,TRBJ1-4,TGTGCCAGCAGTCCAGCAACTAATGAAAAACTGTTTTTT,CASSPATNEKLFF
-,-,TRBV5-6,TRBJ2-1,TGTGCCAGCAGCTTGGCTGAGTGGGGGGCTAACCACAATGAGCAGTTCTTC,CASSLAEWGANHNEQFF
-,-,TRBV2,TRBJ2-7,TGTGCCAGCAGTAGGACACTCTCCTACGAGCAGTACTTC,CASSRTLSYEQYF
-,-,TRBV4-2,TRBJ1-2,TGTGCCAGCAGCCAAGTCGAGGGCTATGGCTACACCTTC,CASSQVEGYGYTF
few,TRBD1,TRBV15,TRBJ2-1,TGTGCCACCAGCAGAGAGGCCAATACCGGGACAGGGGTCAATGAGCAGTTCTTC,CATSREANTGTGVNEQFF
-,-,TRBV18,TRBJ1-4,TGTGCCAGCTCCCAAATGAGGAATGAAAAACTGTTTTTT,CASSQMRNEKLFF
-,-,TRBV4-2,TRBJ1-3,TGTGCCAGCAGCCAAGATCCTGGGTACGGAAACACCATATATTTT,CASSQDPGYGNTIYF
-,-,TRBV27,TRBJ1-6,TGTGCCAGCAGTTTACCACGATCACCCCTCCACTTT,CASSLPRSPLHF
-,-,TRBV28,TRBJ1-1,TGTGCCAGCAGTCCCGGGGGTCGGGGCACTGAAGCTTTCTTT,CASSPGGRGTEAFF
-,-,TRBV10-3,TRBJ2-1,TGTGCCATCATAGGCGGGACGGAAGAAGAGCAGTTCTTC,CAIIGGTEEEQFF
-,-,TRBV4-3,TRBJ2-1,TGCGCCAGCAGCCAAGAAGGCCTAGATGAGCAGTTCTTC,CASSQEGLDEQFF
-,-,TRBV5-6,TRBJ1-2,TGTGCCAGCAGCTTGCGGGGGTTTCAGGGCTACACCTTC,CASSLRGFQGYTF
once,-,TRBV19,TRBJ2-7,TGTGCCAGTAGTATGAGGGCAGGGCTTTCCTACGAGCAGTACTTC,CASSMRAGLSYEQYF
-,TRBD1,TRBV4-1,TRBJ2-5,TGCGCCAGCAGCCAAGTCCCACAGGGGTCGGAGACCCAGTACTTC,CASSQVPQGSETQYF
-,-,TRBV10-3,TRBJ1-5,TGTGCCATCAGTGAGAAGGCGGGGAGCAATCAGCCCCAGCATTTT,CAISEKAGSNQPQHF
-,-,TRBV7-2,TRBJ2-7,TGTGCCAGCAGCCTTGGACCAGGGCAGTACTTC,CASSLGPGQYF
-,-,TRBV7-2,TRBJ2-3,TGTGCCAGCAGCCGGCGTGCTGGCGGGGGCACAGATACGCAGTATTTT,CASSRRAGGGTDTQYF
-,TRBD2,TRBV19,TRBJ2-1,TGTGCCAGTCGACTAGCGGGGGGCATTGAGCAGTTCTTC,CASRLAGGIEQFF
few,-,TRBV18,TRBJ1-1,TGTGCCAGCTCACCAGACTTGAACACTGAAGCTTTCTTT,CASSPDLNTEAFF
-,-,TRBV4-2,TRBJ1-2,TGTGCCAGCAGCCAAGATGAAGAGAACTATGGCTACACCTTC,CASSQDEENYGYTF
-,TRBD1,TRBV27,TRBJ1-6,TGTGCCAGCAGGGGACAGGGGAAAAGCCACTCACCCCTCCACTTT,CASRGQGKSHSPLHF
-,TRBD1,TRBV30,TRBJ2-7,TGTGCCTGGAGTGGGACAGGGTACGAGCAGTACTTC,CAWSGTGYEQYF
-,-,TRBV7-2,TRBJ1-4,TGTGCCAGCAGCCCACGGAGGAATTTAGATAATGAAAAACTGTTTTTT,CASSPRRNLDNEKLFF